The sequence of this T cell receptor beta chain was determined in a study of T-cell memory formation after mild COVID-19. Study results and caveats: From day 15 to 85, contracting clones were balanced between CD4 and CD8, whereas later expanders leaned toward CD4+. Within pre-infection memory, some responding clones were found, suggesting cross-reactive memory joined.

Amplification by 5'RACE using constant-segment primers produced TCR alpha and TCR beta cDNA libraries that carried sample barcodes and UMIs. TCRdb processed the 5' RACE reads anew with MiXCR; each CDR3 protein has one entry. The sample records over 120,000 distinct CDR3 sequences, about 5.7% being singletons. This clonotype was recorded many times. Its antigen is as yet unknown. The CDR3 spans 16 residues. Trimming stripped 6 bases from V and 11 bases from J, with 26 bases between. Sequences were obtained from PBMCs or a T cell subset sorted from them (not recorded which). J is TRBJ1-5 and V is TRBV12-3 or TRBV12-4; maybe TRBD1 (5 bases). This sequence was found in an adult woman who had mild COVID-19 (a few samples of this study predate the infection). Cell type and time point are not known. Written as DNA, the CDR3 is TGTGCCAGCAGCACACTCCCGACGGGGGAAAGTTTGGCCCAGCATTTT. Its protein is CASSTLPTGESLAQHF.